Sequencing of this T cell receptor beta chain was carried out in a study of blood T cell repertoires in COVID-19. The CDR3 runs to 13 residues. Germline V gene sequence: CDR1 LNHDA, CDR2 SQIVND (reference sequence). The J segment lost 1 base and the V segment lost 8 bases, leaving 4 bases of the junction unmatched. Produced via immunoSEQ multiplex PCR; TCRdb's table is partial and in-frame only. Here the sample spans about 250,000 clones, approximately 92% being singletons. This TCR came from a woman younger than 30 who had recovered from COVID-19. The chain has TRBV19 and TRBJ1-1; 7 bases map to TRBD1. Sequenced material: PBMCs or T cells enriched from blood (not recorded which). CDR3 in amino acids: CASGWTGNTEAFF. In DNA form, the CDR3 reads TGTGCCAGTGGGTGGACAGGGAACACTGAAGCTTTCTTT.